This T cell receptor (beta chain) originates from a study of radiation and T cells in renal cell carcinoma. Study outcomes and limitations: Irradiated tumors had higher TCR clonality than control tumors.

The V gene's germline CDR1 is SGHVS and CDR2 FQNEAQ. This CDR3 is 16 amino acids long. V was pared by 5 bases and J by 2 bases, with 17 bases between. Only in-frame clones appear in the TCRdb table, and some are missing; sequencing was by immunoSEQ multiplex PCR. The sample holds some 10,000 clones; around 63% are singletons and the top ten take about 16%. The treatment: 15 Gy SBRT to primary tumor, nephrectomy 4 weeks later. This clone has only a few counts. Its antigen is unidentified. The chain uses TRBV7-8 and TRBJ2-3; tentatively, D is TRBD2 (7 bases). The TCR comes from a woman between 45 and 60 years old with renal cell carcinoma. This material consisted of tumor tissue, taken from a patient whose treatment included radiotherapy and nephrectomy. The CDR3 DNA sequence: TGTGCCAGCAGCCCTATACAGGCGGGGGCCACAGATACGCAGTATTTT. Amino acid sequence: CASSPIQAGATDTQYF.